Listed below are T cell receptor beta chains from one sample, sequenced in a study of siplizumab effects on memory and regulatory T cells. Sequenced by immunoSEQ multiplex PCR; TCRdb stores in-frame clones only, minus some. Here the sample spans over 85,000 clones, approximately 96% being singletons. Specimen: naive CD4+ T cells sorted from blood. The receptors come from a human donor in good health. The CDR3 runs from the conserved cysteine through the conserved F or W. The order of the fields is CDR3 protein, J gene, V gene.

cdr3_aa: CASSNDSMNTEAFF
j_call: TRBJ1-1
v_call: TRBV5-4

cdr3_aa: CASSPFQDDQPQHF
j_call: TRBJ1-5
v_call: TRBV18

cdr3_aa: CASSGSTGGVTEAFF
j_call: TRBJ1-1
v_call: TRBV5-6

cdr3_aa: CTSSQEEMTGTQETQYF
j_call: TRBJ2-5
v_call: TRBV1

cdr3_aa: CASSLSRDTDTQYF
j_call: TRBJ2-3
v_call: TRBV7-3

cdr3_aa: CASSLQGTGWEDTQYF
j_call: TRBJ2-3
v_call: TRBV5-1

cdr3_aa: CASSVGLLNEQFF
j_call: TRBJ2-1
v_call: TRBV9

cdr3_aa: CAWSYGPNEKLFF
j_call: TRBJ1-4
v_call: TRBV30

cdr3_aa: CASSYRIQGKNIQYF
j_call: TRBJ2-4
v_call: TRBV6-5

cdr3_aa: CASSILDRNTGELFF
j_call: TRBJ2-2
v_call: TRBV19

cdr3_aa: CASSPPMDHNEQFF
j_call: TRBJ2-1
v_call: TRBV18

cdr3_aa: CASSTGQGMGTQYF
j_call: TRBJ2-3
v_call: TRBV19

cdr3_aa: CASSLLDRGLNSPLHF
j_call: TRBJ1-6
v_call: TRBV5-1

cdr3_aa: CASREETQYF
j_call: TRBJ2-5
v_call: TRBV2

cdr3_aa: CASSYLGQGDYGYTF
j_call: TRBJ1-2
v_call: TRBV6-6

cdr3_aa: CASILGRGLDTGELFF
j_call: TRBJ2-2
v_call: TRBV5-5

cdr3_aa: CASSERGQARLFF
j_call: TRBJ1-4
v_call: TRBV2

cdr3_aa: CASSETFGSPLHF
j_call: TRBJ1-6
v_call: TRBV6-5

cdr3_aa: CAWSRVNYGYTF
j_call: TRBJ1-2
v_call: TRBV30

cdr3_aa: CASTQRGGNQPQHF
j_call: TRBJ1-5
v_call: TRBV27

cdr3_aa: CASRLLALNYNEQFF
j_call: TRBJ2-1
v_call: TRBV5-1

cdr3_aa: CASRSTGGAFQPQHF
j_call: TRBJ1-5
v_call: TRBV28

cdr3_aa: CASSESVMGEQFF
j_call: TRBJ2-1
v_call: TRBV2

cdr3_aa: CASSPLHGQGAFEQYF
j_call: TRBJ2-7
v_call: TRBV18

cdr3_aa: CASSQEQGPGAFF
j_call: TRBJ1-1
v_call: TRBV27

cdr3_aa: CASSITGGYTF
j_call: TRBJ1-2
v_call: TRBV19

cdr3_aa: CASSREQGASETQYF
j_call: TRBJ2-5
v_call: TRBV4-1